These 2 T cell receptor beta chains originate from one sample sequenced in a study of T cells in narcolepsy. TCRdb keeps only in-frame clones here, not all; method: immunoSEQ multiplex PCR. The sample has about 30,000 clones, around 81% seen once. The sequenced sample was CD45RA- memory CD4+ T cells from PBMCs. The receptors were gathered from a human donor with narcolepsy.

DNA of the CDR3: TGTGCCAGCAGCGAGCAGGGGCCGGGGGTTAATTCACCCCTCCACTTT. Its protein is CASSEQGPGVNSPLHF. The rearrangement links TRBV6-6 to TRBJ1-6; weak D call: TRBD1 (6 bases). CDR3 length equals 16 residues. The germline V gene has CDR1 MNHNY and CDR2 SVGAGI (reference sequence). The V end lost 6 bases, the J end lost 6 bases, and 18 bases lay between the germline ends.

V is TRBV29-1 and J is TRBJ2-6; D may be TRBD1 (6 bases). V lost 7 bases to trimming and J lost 0 bases, with 16 bases between them. This CDR3 has 16 residues. CDR1 and CDR2 from the germline V gene are SQVTM and ANQGSEA. The CDR3 spells CSALGQGFSGANVLTF. For the CDR3, the DNA is TGCAGCGCCCTCGGGCAGGGGTTCTCTGGGGCCAACGTCCTGACTTTC.